One sample yielded the 22 T cell receptor beta chains listed below, sequenced in a study of shared clonotypes between healthy human individuals. Assay: immunoSEQ multiplex PCR; the TCRdb copy retains only in-frame clones and omits some. This sample has approximately 940,000 clones; about 80% occur once, and the top ten carry approximately 1.5%. Sample: memory CD4+ T cells sorted from blood. Subset in this sample: CD45RA-negative fraction. The origin of the receptors is a man younger than 35 in good health.

V and J are TRBV11-2 and TRBJ2-7; D assignment may be TRBD1 or TRBD2 (6 bases each). From germline, CDR1 is SGHAT and CDR2 FQNNGV. The CDR3 spans 14 residues. V lost 5 bases, J lost 0 bases, and 11 bases lay in between. The CDR3 region is CASSGGLTSYEQYF. In DNA form, the CDR3 reads TGTGCCAGCAGCGGGGGGCTGACCTCCTACGAGCAGTACTTC.

V usage is TRBV28 and J usage is TRBJ1-1, with 9 nucleotides matching TRBD1. The CDR3 sequence is 14 residues long. CDR1 and CDR2 from the germline V gene are MDHEN and SYDVKM. The J segment lost 10 bases and the V segment lost 4 bases, leaving 10 bases of the junction unmatched. The CDR3 DNA follows: TGTGCCAGCAGTTACGGGACAGGGACTTTCGGAGCTTTCTTT. It translates to CASSYGTGTFGAFF.

This chain links TRBV5-1 with TRBJ2-7; tentative D call: TRBD2 (6 bases). The CDR3 has 15 amino acids. With 5 bases removed from V and 0 bases from J, the gap between germline ends came to 15 bases. Germline-derived CDR1 and CDR2 are SGHRS and YFSETQ. The DNA for the CDR3 is TGCGCCAGCAGATGGGGTCTAGCGATCTCCTACGAGCAGTACTTC. Protein: CASRWGLAISYEQYF.

As concerns this clone: This likely comes from a read error, as the CDR3 has no conserved phenylalanine or tryptophan at its end. V is TRBV10-2 and J is TRBJ1-2; 7 nucleotides align to TRBD1. The CDR3 sequence is 14 residues long. The junction had 8 bases not matched to a gene; V was cut back by 3 bases and J by 7 bases. Germline V gene data show CDR1 as WSHSY and CDR2 as SAAADI. This chain's CDR3 is CASSEDRVVRGYTL. For the CDR3, the DNA is TGCGCCAGCAGTGAAGACAGGGTTGTGCGTGGCTACACCCTC.

In this sample, this clone turned up once. The rearrangement uses TRBV5-1 and TRBJ1-1; no reliable D call. The CDR3 is made up of 13 amino acids. Deletions cut 5 bases from V and 3 bases from J, with 11 bases between. CDR1 is SGHRS, CDR2 YFSETQ, per germline. The CDR3 reads CASRAGWDTEAFF. The CDR3 DNA reads TGCGCCAGCAGGGCGGGGTGGGACACTGAAGCTTTCTTT.

This clone appeared many times. The CDR3 nucleotides read TGCGCCAGCAGCCCAGGGCAGGGGGTCCGCGATGGCTACACCTTC. Protein: CASSPGQGVRDGYTF. The genes are TRBV5-1 and TRBJ1-2, with 7 bases identical to TRBD1. CDR3 size: 15 residues. The germline gives CDR1 SGHRS, CDR2 YFSETQ. The junction had 12 bases not matched to a gene; V was cut back by 4 bases and J by 6 bases.

The V gene is TRBV6-1, the J gene TRBJ2-6, with D possibly being TRBD1 (5 bases). Germline assignment: CDR1 MNHNS and CDR2 SASEGT. The CDR3 runs to 17 residues. V gave up 2 bases and J gave up 0 bases, with 11 bases separating them. CDR3 sequence reads: CASSEPGLSSGANVLTF. CDR3 nucleotides: TGTGCCAGCAGTGAACCAGGGCTATCCTCTGGGGCCAACGTCCTGACTTTC.

This clone was recorded once. This chain joins TRBV7-9 and TRBJ1-4; 9 nucleotides match TRBD1. CDR3 length: 16 amino acids. J gave up 5 bases and V 6 bases, and 10 bases lay outside the gene matches. Germline loops: CDR1 SEHNR, CDR2 FQNEAQ (reference sequence). The CDR3: CASSFGDRELNEKLFF. The CDR3 DNA sequence: TGTGCCAGCAGTTTCGGGGACAGGGAATTAAATGAAAAACTGTTTTTT.

V usage is TRBV5-4 and J usage is TRBJ2-7, with D possibly being TRBD1 (5 bases). Looked up from germline, CDR1 is SGHNT and CDR2 is YYREEE (reference sequence). The CDR3 loop spans 16 amino acids. The V gene lost 1 base and the J gene lost 1 base, with 15 bases spanning the gap. CDR3 sequence reads: CASSLSGRAQSYEQYF. As DNA, the CDR3 is TGTGCCAGCAGCTTGTCTGGCAGGGCTCAATCCTACGAGCAGTACTTC.

The rearrangement joins TRBV30 to TRBJ1-1, with D tentatively TRBD1 (6 bases). Trimming removed 0 bases from V and 10 bases from J, with 9 bases in between. Germline CDR1 reads GTSNPN; CDR2 reads SVGIG (reference sequence). The CDR3 length is 11 residues. DNA for the CDR3: TGTGCCTGGAGTGTTGGGACAATAGCTTTCTTT. Protein product: CAWSVGTIAFF. The full variable domain, with the rest looked up from reference TRBV30 and TRBJ1-1, is SQTIHQWPATLVQPVGSPLSLECTVEGTSNPNLYWYRQAAGRGLQLLFYSVGIGQISSEVPQNLSASRPQDRQFILSSKKLLLSDSGFYLCAWSVGTIAFFGQGTRLTVV.

This clone showed up just a few times. Other nucleotide sequences from this sample produce the same CDR3. CDR3 sequence: CASRRGPDTQYF. Here the CDR3 DNA reads TGTGCCAGCAGACGGGGCCCAGATACGCAGTATTTT. V gene TRBV2 combines with J gene TRBJ2-3; D is possibly TRBD1 or TRBD2 (5 bases each). The CDR3 covers 12 residues. Trimming removed 6 bases from V and 4 bases from J, with 8 bases in between. Germline assignment: CDR1 SNHLY and CDR2 FYNNEI.

The chain combines TRBV6-1 with TRBJ2-1; D might be TRBD1 (6 bases). The CDR3 is 14 amino acids. Germline CDR1 reads MNHNS; CDR2 reads SASEGT. V lost 6 bases and J lost 5, with 14 bases in between. In DNA, the CDR3 is TGTGCCAGCAGAGCTAGGACAGCGCACAATGAGCAGTTCTTC. The encoded protein is CASRARTAHNEQFF.

Details on this clone: A much larger clone lies one base from this, so it may be a read error. Other DNA sequences from this sample encode an identical CDR3 as well. This rearrangement joins TRBV5-1 to TRBJ1-5; unclear D gene. The germline gives CDR1 SGHRS, CDR2 YFSETQ. V lost 0 bases and J 3 bases, leaving 4 bases between the germline ends. The CDR3 loop spans 13 amino acids. This CDR3 reads CASSLAPNQPQHF. Written as DNA, the CDR3 is TGCGCCAGCAGCTTGGCCCCCAATCAGCCCCAGCATTTT.

This clone was detected only a few times. Other DNA variants within this sample encode the same CDR3. The rearrangement uses TRBV28 and TRBJ1-5; perhaps TRBD1 as D (5 bases). The CDR3 length is 14 residues. The germline V gene has CDR1 MDHEN and CDR2 SYDVKM. The V end lost 5 bases, the J end lost 3 bases, and 11 bases lay between the germline ends. The DNA of the CDR3 is TGTGCCAGCAGTCGGGACCGATTCAATCAGCCCCAGCATTTT. This translates into CASSRDRFNQPQHF. The variable domain in full, with the rest retrieved from reference TRBV28 and TRBJ1-5, is DVKVTQSSRYLVKRTGEKVFLECVQDMDHENMFWYRQDPGLGLRLIYFSYDVKMKEKGDIPEGYSVSREKKERFSLILESASTNQTSMYLCASSRDRFNQPQHFGDGTRLSIL.

With respect to this clone: One end of the junction is discordant with germline, which a read error may explain. The chain combines TRBV19 with TRBJ1-2; the match to TRBD1 covers 10 bases. CDR3 size: 13 residues. Germline V gene data show CDR1 as LNHDA and CDR2 as SQIVND (reference sequence). CDR3 DNA sequence: TGTGCCAGTAGTAAGACCCCCGGGACAGGGGCCGCCTTC. Its protein product is CASSKTPGTGAAF.

This clone was picked up many times. Other DNA sequences in the sample encode the same CDR3. The V gene is TRBV10-3, the J gene TRBJ1-1; 7 positions match TRBD1. The CDR3 totals 14 residues. The ends lost 6 bases at V and 1 base at J; junction bases unmatched: 5. The germline gives CDR1 ENHRY, CDR2 SYGVKD. For the CDR3, the DNA is TGTGCCATCAGCGCCGGGACAGCGAACACTGAAGCTTTCTTT. Its protein product is CAISAGTANTEAFF.

This clone was seen only once. V gene TRBV27 combines with J gene TRBJ2-6; D remains unclear. The CDR3 has 14 residues. V was shortened by 4 bases and J by 2 bases, with 6 bases between the two germline ends. Germline loops: CDR1 MNHEY, CDR2 SMNVEV (reference sequence). CDR3 amino acids: CASSWAAGANVLTF. CDR3 DNA: TGTGCCAGCAGTTGGGCTGCTGGGGCCAACGTCCTGACTTTC.

J is TRBJ1-4 and V is TRBV7-2; TRBD1 aligns across 7 bases. The CDR3 length is 16 residues. J gave up 7 bases and V 5 bases, and 13 bases lay outside the gene matches. Germline lookup yields CDR1 SGHTA and CDR2 FQGNSA. CDR3 region: CASSTGASGRGEKLFF. CDR3 in DNA: TGTGCCAGCAGCACAGGGGCGAGCGGTCGAGGTGAAAAACTGTTTTTT.

The V gene is TRBV14, the J gene TRBJ1-5; the D gene is possibly TRBD1 (5 bases). Per germline, CDR1 SGHDN and CDR2 FVKESK. The CDR3 spans 14 residues. The V end was cut by 4 bases, the J end by 6 bases, with 13 bases between. Here the CDR3 reads CASSRRGFGQPQHF. Here the CDR3 DNA reads TGTGCCAGCAGCCGGAGGGGCTTCGGTCAGCCCCAGCATTTT.

The chain links TRBV6-6 to TRBJ1-1; a possible D gene is TRBD1 (5 bases). This CDR3 is built from 12 residues. The ends were cut back, 8 bases at V and 6 bases at J, with 13 bases in the middle. The germline CDR1 and CDR2 sequences are MNHNY and SVGAGI (reference sequence). CDR3 in DNA: TGTGCCAGCGCTCGGGGGGACGCTGAAGCTTTCTTT. Encoded protein: CASARGDAEAFF.

V gene TRBV27 combines with J gene TRBJ1-1; D may be TRBD1 (6 bases). Germline values: CDR1 MNHEY, CDR2 SMNVEV (reference sequence). The CDR3 extends over 17 amino acids. V lost 2 bases and J 0 bases, leaving 16 bases between the germline ends. The CDR3, as DNA: TGTGCCAGCAGTTTAGTCCGGGGGGCTCAGTTGAACACTGAAGCTTTCTTT. This gives the protein CASSLVRGAQLNTEAFF.

The chain recombines TRBV11-2 with TRBJ1-6; tentative D call: TRBD1 (5 bases). Germline V gene lookup returns CDR1 SGHAT and CDR2 FQNNGV. CDR3 length: 13 amino acids. The ends were cut back, 7 bases at V and 10 bases at J, with 14 bases in the middle. The CDR3 region has the DNA TGTGCCAGCACCCTTGGGGGGGGATCACCCCTCCACTTT. Translated: CASTLGGGSPLHF.